A selection of T cell receptor beta chains follows, all from one sample in a study of CD8 T cells in Susac syndrome. TCRdb passed the immunoSEQ multiplex PCR reads through MiXCR, listing each CDR3 protein once. The top ten clones hold approximately 0.18% of a sample with around 270,000 distinct CDR3 sequences, approximately 89% of them seen once. Input material: CD8+ T cells from PBMCs. All receptors derive from a human donor with multiple sclerosis. CDR3s include the opening cysteine and the closing phenylalanine or tryptophan. The D gene is left open where the match is weak.

NA	TRBV12-3/TRBV12-4	15	TRBJ2-3	CASSFGNGPGDTQYF	TGTGCCAGCAGTTTTGGGAATGGCCCCGGAGATACGCAGTATTTT
NA	TRBV6-5	14	TRBJ2-6	CASSYREGANVLTF	TGTGCCAGCAGTTATCGGGAGGGGGCCAACGTCCTGACTTTC
NA	TRBV4-3	19	TRBJ1-2	CASSQDLEGVDRITLGYTF	TGCGCCAGCAGCCAAGATCTAGAGGGTGTGGACAGAATCACCCTAGGCTACACCTTC
NA	TRBV14	17	TRBJ2-6	CASSQESPSTGANVLTF	TGTGCCAGCAGCCAAGAATCCCCATCTACTGGGGCCAACGTCCTGACTTTC
NA	TRBV19	16	TRBJ1-5	CASSIATASRNQPQHF	TGTGCCAGTAGTATAGCAACGGCTTCCCGCAATCAGCCCCAGCATTTT
NA	TRBV6-4	13	TRBJ1-1	CASSDSDGSEAFF	TGTGCCAGCAGTGACTCGGACGGGTCGGAAGCTTTCTTT
NA	TRBV12-3/TRBV12-4	13	TRBJ1-2	CASSFPAGYGYTF	TGTGCCAGCAGTTTCCCGGCGGGCTATGGCTACACCTTC
TRBD1	TRBV15	16	TRBJ2-7	CATSAVPGTGSHEQYF	TGTGCCACCAGCGCAGTACCCGGGACAGGGAGCCACGAGCAGTACTTC
TRBD1	TRBV9	19	TRBJ2-6	CASSDRHGTADSGANVLTF	TGTGCCAGCAGCGACCGACACGGGACAGCCGACTCTGGGGCCAACGTCCTGACTTTC
TRBD2	TRBV28	14	TRBJ2-2	CATKVAGDTGELFF	TGTGCCACCAAGGTAGCGGGGGACACCGGGGAGCTGTTTTTT
TRBD1	TRBV30	14	TRBJ1-5	CAWTPGTGFQPQHF	TGTGCCTGGACCCCCGGGACAGGGTTTCAGCCCCAGCATTTT
NA	TRBV28	17	TRBJ2-3	CASSSGIEVWGTDTQYF	TGTGCCAGCAGTTCCGGGATAGAAGTGTGGGGTACAGATACGCAGTATTTT
TRBD1	TRBV11-3	17	TRBJ1-1	CASSLGTGTGAFRRAFF	TGTGCCAGCAGCTTAGGTACCGGGACAGGCGCTTTCCGGCGAGCTTTCTTT
TRBD1	TRBV6-2/TRBV6-3	14	TRBJ2-1	CASSPGTVNNEQFF	TGTGCCAGCAGCCCCGGGACAGTCAACAATGAGCAGTTCTTC
NA	TRBV12-3/TRBV12-4	12	TRBJ1-1	CASTEGTSEAFF	TGTGCCAGTACAGAAGGGACTTCTGAAGCTTTCTTT
TRBD1	TRBV20-1	15	TRBJ2-7	CSARDGGQGTYEQYF	TGCAGTGCTAGAGATGGGGGACAGGGCACCTACGAGCAGTACTTC
NA	TRBV29-1	10	TRBJ2-1	CSAELGPAFF	TGCAGCGCAGAGCTAGGGCCCGCCTTCTTC
NA	TRBV9	16	TRBJ1-1	CASSVEGRLLNTEAFF	TGTGCCAGCAGCGTAGAGGGGCGGCTGCTGAACACTGAAGCTTTCTTT
TRBD1	TRBV25-1	15	TRBJ2-5	CASSVSTGATETQYF	TGTGCCAGCAGTGTATCGACAGGGGCCACGGAGACCCAGTACTTC
TRBD1	TRBV10-3	15	TRBJ1-2	CAIRSTRGVGYGYTF	TGTGCCATCAGGAGTACCAGGGGGGTTGGATATGGCTACACCTTC
NA	TRBV4-1	13	TRBJ2-7	CASSQIGGYEQYF	TGCGCCAGCAGCCAGATCGGGGGCTACGAGCAGTACTTC
NA	TRBV4-1	17	TRBJ2-1	CASSQDQADGSYNEQFF	TGCGCCAGCAGCCAAGATCAGGCGGACGGCTCCTACAATGAGCAGTTCTTC
NA	TRBV29-1	16	TRBJ2-2	CSVEYGGGTNTGELFF	TGCAGCGTTGAGTATGGGGGCGGCACAAACACCGGGGAGCTGTTTTTT
NA	TRBV13	15	TRBJ1-1	CASSLGRGGGTEAFF	TGTGCCAGCAGCTTAGGCCGTGGGGGGGGCACTGAAGCTTTCTTT
NA	TRBV28	15	TRBJ1-1	CASSPIGGINTEAFF	TGTGCCAGCAGCCCAATCGGGGGGATCAACACTGAAGCTTTCTTT
NA	TRBV10-3	12	TRBJ2-2	CAISDSTGELFF	TGTGCCATCAGTGACAGCACCGGGGAGCTGTTTTTT
NA	TRBV4-1	15	TRBJ1-5	CASSQLDMGNQPQHF	TGCGCCAGCAGCCAGTTAGATATGGGCAATCAGCCCCAGCATTTT
NA	TRBV3-1	13	TRBJ1-5	CASSQTLNQPQHF	TGTGCCAGCAGCCAAACCCTAAATCAGCCCCAGCATTTT
TRBD2	TRBV7-8	16	TRBJ2-3	CAGSLVASGSTDTQYF	TGTGCCGGCAGCTTAGTAGCTAGCGGGAGCACAGATACGCAGTATTTT
NA	TRBV27	16	TRBJ1-2	CASSFWTGDTPYGYTF	TGTGCCAGCAGTTTCTGGACCGGGGACACCCCCTATGGCTACACCTTC
NA	TRBV5-6	11	TRBJ2-7	CASSYGTEQYF	TGTGCCAGCAGCTACGGGACCGAGCAGTACTTC
NA	TRBV7-9	15	TRBJ2-3	CASSLLPAGTDTQYF	TGTGCCAGCAGCTTACTTCCAGCCGGAACAGATACGCAGTATTTT